This entry is about one T cell receptor (beta chain). The antigen this receptor binds is unknown. The input lacks base qualities; no much larger clone sits a single base away. The cohort comprised more than 550 healthy bone marrow donors. At the time of sampling, all cohort members were nominally healthy, though unrecorded immune exposures were likely present. Of the approximately 700 cohort members, around 290 had a positive CMV serostatus and 350 to 450 had a negative one, while no CMV serostatus was recorded for the donor. A peripheral blood sample was provided by each donor, and peripheral blood mononuclear cells were used for TCR beta sequencing. The Qiagen DNeasy Blood Extraction Kit was used to extract genomic DNA from the blood cell samples. The library was obtained by the immunoSEQ multiplex PCR assay. For the multiplex PCR, a mixture combining 60 forward primers for TCR Vbeta segments and 13 reverse primers for TCR Jbeta segments was used. A multiplex PCR assay on genomic DNA amplified the CDR3 region of rearranged TCR beta genes. The amplified TCR beta libraries were sequenced on the Illumina HiSeq System as 87-base-pair reads. As for the authors' bioinformatics: A later analysis counted approximately 84 million unique TCR beta chains across the 550 to 700 repertoires, and 9 million to 14 million of these chains were shared by at least two donors. Raw reads were error-corrected and collapsed into unique sequences by a nearest-neighbor algorithm in which closely related sequences were merged to remove PCR and sequencing errors. V, D and J gene segments were assigned by aligning CDR3 sequences to IMGT reference sequences. For a sequence to be retained, at least a six-nucleotide match to both a V gene segment and a J gene segment was required. A rearrangement was called productive if the CDR3 had no stop codons and remained in frame with V and J, and every other rearrangement was called non-productive. Following IMGT convention, CDR3 was defined as the stretch from the second conserved V-encoded cysteine to the conserved J-encoded phenylalanine. Sequences without an unambiguous match to a single V gene segment were excluded from the earlier analysis of approximately 600 of the donors. An earlier analysis of fewer than 650 of the donors classified V segments as functional when productive rearrangements were above 56.7% and as segregating when the standard deviation between donors was above 5%. A statistical classification framework was built for diagnosing cytomegalovirus status from the catalog of TCR beta chain sequences. In a later analysis, TCR nucleotide sequences were compared against IMGT/GENE-DB human TR gene sequences so that V and J genes could be assigned. In a later analysis, CDR3 sequences and most-parsimonious VDJ recombination scenarios were assigned using the TCRdist pipeline. In a later analysis, each TCR beta chain was defined by its CDR3 amino acid sequence together with its V-gene family, and reads lacking a unique V-gene family were excluded. A later analysis removed several hundred highly shared, low-generation-probability nucleotide sequences to deal with suspected cross-contamination and a sequencing artifact. In a later analysis, a clonal expansion index for each public chain was calculated from normalized within-repertoire ranks of inferred template counts. In a later analysis, generation probabilities were computed with a VDJ recombination model fitted to out-of-frame rearrangements, and the resulting probabilities were checked against IGoR. In a later analysis, TCR-TCR, TCR-HLA and TCR-CMV co-occurrence was scored with hypergeometric tests, and a repertoire-size bias correction was applied to TCR pairs. In a later analysis, false discovery rates were estimated by permuting HLA or CMV assignments 20 times. In a later analysis, co-occurring TCRs were grouped using DBSCAN, and TCRdist sequence similarity was added for clustering within HLA-allele-positive subsets. Co-occurrence clustering excluded repertoires with fewer than 30,000 or more than 120,000 public chains, plus five with anomalous nucleotide sharing. This immuneACCESS table, as held by TCRdb, lists in-frame sequences with V and J called but not all clones. Of the missing ones, under half trace to an unresolved V gene in checked studies; the others have no known cause. That table is the source of V, J and clone size, and D and trimming were worked out from the DNA. Within this sample are about 160,000 clones, with roughly 77% of them counted one time only. The biggest ten clones account for 3% to 4% of the sample.

The data originate from a study of cytomegalovirus exposure and HLA in healthy donors (dated by TCRdb to about 2017). Notes on the research overall: In an earlier analysis of under 600 of the donors, 276 Gb of sequence data and 90 million to 120 million unique TCR beta sequences from 180 million or so T cells were reported. Among the 398 genotyped donors, around 81% belonged to the genetic ancestry cluster associated with self-reported Caucasian donors. Among about 370 genotyped donors of the cohort, an average of approximately 240,000 unique TCR beta nucleotide sequences was sequenced per donor, of which approximately 19% were non-productive. All discovery cohort repertoires had been generated on a single sequencing platform. The study aimed to test whether signatures of past pathogen exposure could be identified by cataloging public T cell receptors. An early release that covered approximately 600 HLA-typed donors contained 250 to 350 gigabases of sequencing data and 75 million to 100 million unique TCR sequences. The number of donors typed differed by locus, with about 629-640 for A, B, C, DRB1 and DQB1, about 500 for DQA1, 600 to 610 for DPA1, and approximately 470 for DPB1. A later genetic analysis took genome-wide SNP genotypes for 398 of the 666 donors and used that subset as a discovery cohort. The T cell repertoires of 550 to 850 subjects were profiled by immunosequencing and related to cytomegalovirus serostatus. To predict cytomegalovirus infection status, the study brought together high-throughput TCR immunosequencing, statistical association of individual TCRs with disease status, and machine learning. Rather than using new phenotypic data, the later analysis identified candidate immune exposures from TCR beta sequences and from how often those sequences occurred across donors. An earlier analysis of 500 to 750 of the donors applied high-throughput TCR beta sequencing to assess whether each TCR beta V gene segment acted as functional or pseudogenic. Five DR-DQ haplotypes were handled as single units for association and clustering, since linkage in the cohort was strong. A later analysis re-analyzed previously published TCR beta repertoires from roughly 690 donors and added high-resolution HLA genotyping to study TCR occurrence patterns. Besides the first cohort of under 700 subjects, a separate validation cohort made up of 120 different subjects was used. HLA typing covered class I and class II loci at four-digit resolution. Alongside the repertoire data, information on donor age, sex, ethnicity and CMV serostatus was compiled. Overall results and qualifications from the work: In a later analysis, some 17,000 TCR beta sequences were associated with specific HLA alleles at a false discovery rate of 0.05. In an earlier analysis of about 550 of the donors, most TCR beta V segments were observed in productive rearrangements about 87% or about 30% of the time, broadly matching IMGT annotations. In a later analysis, HLA-associated TCR beta chains showed more clonal expansion and lower generation probabilities than non-associated chains that were equally common. In vitro tests confirmed that three of the cytomegalovirus-associated TCR beta chains recognize cytomegalovirus antigens. The cohort was sequenced for TCR beta chains only, and without alpha or paired-chain data the features that could be detected were limited. According to a later analysis, parvovirus B19, influenza, CMV and Epstein-Barr virus appeared linked to several top co-occurrence clusters. Cytomegalovirus status was reported to be diagnosed by the classifier with high specificity and sensitivity in both the original and validation cohorts. Most TCR sequences were observed very rarely across donors, whereas some public TCRs were present in many individuals. According to a later genetic analysis, donors in an Asian-associated ancestry cluster had fewer N-insertions in productive TCRs than the approximately 650-donor mean. The presence/absence analyses assumed that sequencing depth was roughly uniform across donors, and that assumption may not be true. Because HLA typing was unavailable for some donors at each locus, only the typed subset was used in association tests. The study gave a list of under 200 TCR beta chains associated with cytomegalovirus. Correlated functional status among segregating V segments might be attributable to linkage disequilibrium, but an unknown experimental factor could not be ruled out. Over 15 rarely observed V segments, including chromosome 9 orphons, were excluded from the earlier analysis of about 610 of the donors because counts were too low. According to the authors, the approach could potentially be generalized to other disease states and immunological phenotypes. The sequencing pipeline was judged likely to have produced a cluster of highly shared sequence variants as a technical artifact. Because the 87-base-pair reads could not distinguish some IMGT-functional V segments, including TRBV6-2 and TRBV6-3, those segments were excluded. When HLA alleles, especially DR and DQ, strongly co-occurred, attributing TCR associations to individual alleles was difficult. A later analysis found that TCR association rates varied across HLA loci, with DRB1 alleles showing the most associated TCRs and HLA-C alleles the fewest. Immune exposure information for the cohort was limited to CMV serostatus. A further reported finding was that TCR beta sequences accurately predicted the HLA-A and HLA-B alleles for most subjects in the first cohort. According to a later analysis, most CMV-associated TCR beta chains appeared to be HLA-restricted, and the HLA associations seemed to be driven largely by CMV exposure. A later genetic analysis associated a missense DCLRE1C variant with V-gene and J-gene trimming of TCR beta chains, and an independent cohort replicated the association.

The CDR3 goes from the cysteine to the phenylalanine over 15 residues. Here the CDR3 DNA is all that survives: 45 bases in frame from base 1. The germline V gene specifies LGHNA as CDR1 and YSLEER as CDR2. V is cut by 1 base and J by 2 bases, and the space between the germline ends is 9 bases. The clonotype was recovered from a human donor in good health. The rearrangement combines TRBV4-3 with TRBJ2-1, and TRBD2 may be the D gene, going by 6 matching bases. The sample taken for sequencing was PBMCs. The CDR3 here reads CASSQVAEPYNEQFF. The nucleotide sequence reads TGCGCCAGCAGCCAAGTAGCGGAGCCCTACAATGAGCAGTTCTTC.